This T cell receptor (beta chain) was sequenced for a study of prognosis after radiotherapy for stage I lung cancer. Study-wide background: The patients comprised approximately twelve men and five or six women, spanning ages roughly 53 to 85 and having a median of approximately 74 years. Overall study results and limits: Unique TCR clone counts dropped after stereotactic body radiation therapy, from a median of around 10,000 to 6,900. Lower Shannon entropy after stereotactic body radiation therapy was observed in patients who went on to develop distant metastases.

TCR beta CDR3 was amplified from genomic DNA by two-round multiplex PCR. Individual primers that were specific to each TRBV and TRBJ gene served in first-round PCR. Second-round PCR used universal primers. TCRdb recomputed calls from the multiplex PCR reads with MiXCR, one row per CDR3 protein. The sample has fewer than 20,000 distinct CDR3 sequences; 44% are singletons. A note on this clonotype: Its target is unknown.

The origin of this receptor is a donor aged 50 or older with non-small cell lung cancer. The material was PBMCs, obtained before or after stereotactic body radiation therapy (not recorded which).

The CDR3 region is CASINRQTNTGELFF. As DNA, the CDR3 is TGTGCCAGCATTAACCGACAGACGAACACCGGGGAGCTGTTTTTT. The rearrangement joins TRBV11-3 to TRBJ2-2, with D possibly matching TRBD1 (5 bases). The CDR3 loop spans 15 amino acids. V was trimmed by 7 bases and J by 0 bases, leaving 12 bases between them. CDR1 is SGHNT and CDR2 is YENEEA in the germline V gene.